These 17 T cell receptor beta chains came from one sample sequenced in a study of T cell responses to AZD1222 COVID-19 vaccine. The assay was immunoSEQ multiplex PCR, and TCRdb's table has in-frame clones only and misses some. The data contain under 150,000 clones, 80% to 90% of them singletons. The sample consisted of peripheral blood, taken on day 0 of AZD1222 vaccination. These receptors all stem from an adult in good health.

The rearrangement uses TRBV9 and TRBJ1-3; tentative D call: TRBD1 (5 bases). Trimming removed 3 bases from V and 1 base from J, with 11 bases in between. Germline-derived CDR1 and CDR2 are SGDLS and YYNGEE. This CDR3 has 15 amino acids. This chain's CDR3 is CASSAGGWSGNTIYF. The CDR3, as DNA: TGTGCCAGCAGCGCCGGGGGGTGGTCTGGAAACACCATATATTTT.

The chain carries TRBV7-2 and TRBJ1-2, with TRBD1 as a possible D gene (5 bases). V lost 6 bases and J 5 bases, leaving 19 bases between the germline ends. This CDR3 has 15 amino acids. Per the germline V gene, CDR1 is SGHTA and CDR2 is FQGNSA. The CDR3 DNA is TGTGCCAGCAGATCCCGGGACGCCCCAGGGTATGGCTACACCTTC. This codes for CASRSRDAPGYGYTF.

This clone was seen once. The CDR3 bases are TGTGCCAGCAGCTTTGGGGGGACCCAGTACTTC. Encoded protein: CASSFGGTQYF. The rearrangement links TRBV5-5 to TRBJ2-5, with D perhaps assigned TRBD1 or TRBD2 (5 bases each). V lost 2 bases, J lost 7 bases, and 6 bases lay in between. In germline, CDR1 is SGHKS, CDR2 YYEKEE (reference sequence). The CDR3 spans 11 residues.

In this sample, this clone turned up many times. The rearrangement joins TRBV4-2 to TRBJ2-2, with a tentative D call TRBD2 (6 bases). The CDR3 has 14 amino acids. The ends were cut back, 1 base at V and 3 bases at J, with 6 bases in the middle. Germline V CDR1 and CDR2: LGHNA, YNFKEQ. The CDR3 coding sequence is TGTGCCAGCAGCCAAGGACTAGACACCGGGGAGCTGTTTTTT. Protein: CASSQGLDTGELFF.

This clone was seen once. CDR3 residues: CASGGVNGNTIYF. CDR3 sequence (DNA): TGCGCCAGCGGCGGGGTGAATGGAAACACCATATATTTT. V and J are TRBV5-1 and TRBJ1-3; D is uncertain. The CDR3 totals 13 residues. Germline CDR1 is SGHRS and CDR2 is YFSETQ. Trimming removed 7 bases from V and 3 bases from J, with 11 bases in between.

The chain has TRBV18 and TRBJ1-4; TRBD1 matches 9 bases. From germline, CDR1 is KGHSH and CDR2 LQKENI. Trimming removed 8 bases from V and 8 bases from J; junction bases left unmatched: 6. The CDR3 runs to 13 residues. Written as DNA, the CDR3 is TGTGCCAGCACGGGACAGGGCTCCGAAAAACTGTTTTTT. Its translation is CASTGQGSEKLFF.

The chain carries TRBV20-1 and TRBJ1-5, with a tentative D call TRBD1 (5 bases). Germline CDR1 is DFQATT and CDR2 is SNEGSKA (reference sequence). The CDR3 covers 13 residues. With 3 bases removed from V and 6 bases from J, the gap between germline ends came to 12 bases. The chain's CDR3 is CSASRDPGQPQHF. CDR3 DNA: TGCAGTGCTAGTCGGGACCCCGGTCAGCCCCAGCATTTT.

The CDR3 DNA reads as TGTGCCAGCTCAGTGGGAACCCCGCCCGATTCACCCCTCCACTTT. Protein: CASSVGTPPDSPLHF. The chain combines TRBV18 with TRBJ1-6; D is uncertain. The CDR3 is 15 residues long. The germline CDR1 and CDR2 sequences are KGHSH and LQKENI. V gave up 5 bases and J gave up 8 bases, with 16 bases separating them. The variable domain in full, completed from reference TRBV18 and TRBJ1-6, reads NAGVMQNPRHLVRRRGQEARLRCSPMKGHSHVYWYRQLPEEGLKFMVYLQKENIIDESGMPKERFSAEFPKEGPSILRIQQVVRGDSAAYFCASSVGTPPDSPLHFGNGTRLTVT.

V gene TRBV19 combines with J gene TRBJ1-5; 10 bases map to TRBD1. The trim removed 11 bases at V and 7 bases at J, leaving 11 bases unmatched. Germline assignment: CDR1 LNHDA and CDR2 SQIVND (reference sequence). This CDR3 is 14 amino acids long. The CDR3 is CAASSRQGAQPQHF. CDR3 in DNA: TGTGCCGCATCAAGTCGACAGGGGGCGCAGCCCCAGCATTTT.

The chain uses TRBV2 and TRBJ2-1, with 7 bases identical to TRBD2. The CDR3 is 17 amino acids. Germline V gene lookup returns CDR1 SNHLY and CDR2 FYNNEI. V dropped 4 bases and J dropped 4; count of bases not matched to a gene: 13. CDR3 protein: CASSVGRVAGAYNEQFF. DNA of the CDR3: TGTGCCAGCAGTGTGGGACGGGTAGCGGGTGCATACAATGAGCAGTTCTTC.

This chain connects TRBV29-1 to TRBJ1-2, with 7 bases identical to TRBD1. The CDR3 is made up of 15 amino acids. The junction had 10 bases not matched to a gene; V was cut back by 6 bases and J by 0 bases. Germline V gene sequence: CDR1 SQVTM, CDR2 ANQGSEA. The CDR3 sequence: CSVASGGRANYGYTF. Written as DNA, the CDR3 is TGCAGCGTGGCATCAGGGGGGAGAGCTAACTATGGCTACACCTTC.

This rearrangement joins TRBV7-6 to TRBJ1-5; tentative D call: TRBD1 (5 bases). Per germline, CDR1 SGHVS and CDR2 FNYEAQ. CDR3 length: 19 amino acids. V was pared by 5 bases and J by 0 bases, with 23 bases between. In DNA, the CDR3 is TGTGCCAGCAGCCTGGGCAGGGCCCATAACACGCTTAGCAATCAGCCCCAGCATTTT. Translating gives CASSLGRAHNTLSNQPQHF. Looking up the rest from reference TRBV7-6 and TRBJ1-5 gives the full variable domain: GAGVSQSPRYKVTKRGQDVALRCDPISGHVSLYWYRQALGQGPEFLTYFNYEAQQDKSGLPNDRFSAERPEGSISTLTIQRTEQRDSAMYRCASSLGRAHNTLSNQPQHFGDGTRLSIL.

The chain has TRBV2 and TRBJ1-5; D possibly corresponds to TRBD1 (5 bases). CDR1 is SNHLY and CDR2 is FYNNEI in the germline V gene. V shed 5 bases and J shed 4 bases, with 15 bases lying between them. The CDR3 totals 15 residues. For the CDR3, the DNA is TGTGCCAGCAGTTATCTAGTGGGGGGAAATCAGCCCCAGCATTTT. This translates into CASSYLVGGNQPQHF.

The genes are TRBV5-1 and TRBJ2-5, with a tentative D call TRBD2 (6 bases). Trimming stripped 1 base from V and 4 bases from J, with 11 bases between. The germline V gene has CDR1 SGHRS and CDR2 YFSETQ. The CDR3 consists of 14 residues. The CDR3 loop is CASSLILGGETQYF. CDR3 sequence (DNA): TGCGCCAGCAGCTTGATTCTGGGGGGAGAGACCCAGTACTTC.

The chain uses TRBV7-2 and TRBJ1-5; tentatively, D is TRBD1 (6 bases). The CDR3 runs to 15 residues. In germline, CDR1 is SGHTA, CDR2 FQGNSA. V lost 5 bases and J lost 7, with 18 bases in between. The CDR3 DNA sequence: TGTGCCAGCAGCCTAGACTTGGGGAGGGGGCAGCCCCAGCATTTT. Translation gives CASSLDLGRGQPQHF.

This sequence joins TRBV19 and TRBJ2-1, with D perhaps TRBD2 (5 bases). V was shortened by 3 bases and J by 9 bases, with 12 bases between the two germline ends. Germline-derived CDR1 and CDR2 are LNHDA and SQIVND (reference sequence). The CDR3 runs to 13 residues. CDR3 DNA: TGTGCCAGTAGTATCCCGGGGAGAGGTGAGCAGTTCTTC. Its translation: CASSIPGRGEQFF.

The chain is built from TRBV19 and TRBJ1-6; TRBD1 matches 8 bases. Germline values: CDR1 LNHDA, CDR2 SQIVND (reference sequence). V lost 3 bases, J lost 0 bases, and 4 bases stayed unmatched. CDR3 size: 17 residues. The CDR3 loop reads CASSIPGGSSYNSPLHF. For the CDR3, the DNA is TGTGCCAGTAGTATCCCAGGGGGCAGCTCCTATAATTCACCCCTCCACTTT. The full variable domain, rest sourced from reference TRBV19 and TRBJ1-6, is DGGITQSPKYLFRKEGQNVTLSCEQNLNHDAMYWYRQDPGQGLRLIYYSQIVNDFQKGDIAEGYSVSREKKESFPLTVTSAQKNPTAFYLCASSIPGGSSYNSPLHFGNGTRLTVT.